This T cell receptor (beta chain) was sequenced for a study of CD8 T cells in Susac syndrome. About the research overall: At blood draw, Susac syndrome patients were therapy-naive, on corticosteroids, or on intravenous immunoglobulin alone. Study outcomes and limitations: The CD4+ T cell repertoires from Susac syndrome exhibited no clonal expansion.

Germline loops: CDR1 DFQATT, CDR2 SNEGSKA (reference sequence). Trimming took 5 bases from V and 0 from J, leaving 12 bases between them. This CDR3 has 14 amino acids. Reverse transcription of about 0.45 to 1 ug RNA was carried out with random hexamers. immunoSEQ multiplex PCR amplified TCR beta CDR3 across 54 Vbeta, 13 Jbeta. MiXCR was run by TCRdb on the immunoSEQ multiplex PCR reads, yielding one entry per CDR3 protein. There are roughly 200,000 distinct CDR3 sequences in the sample; around 94% occur only once, and 0.099% lies in the top ten. TCR beta sequences were obtained from blood CD8+ and CD4+ T cells. With respect to this clonotype: Its specificity is not known.

What was sequenced was CD4+ T cells from PBMCs. This sequence joins TRBV20-1 and TRBJ2-3; possibly TRBD2 for D (7 bases). The receptor was derived from a human donor with Susac syndrome. CDR3 in amino acids: CSALQGGSTDTQYF. In DNA, the CDR3 is TGCAGTGCTTTACAGGGAGGGAGCACAGATACGCAGTATTTT.